These 23 T cell receptor beta chains were all obtained from the same sample, sequenced in a study of post-analysis software for immune sequencing data. Presence of unique molecular identifiers characterized the TCR beta cDNA libraries. TCRdb re-called the PCR reads through MiXCR, storing one row per CDR3 protein. The profile shows 600,000 to 700,000 distinct CDR3 sequences, roughly three fifths of them singletons. Overall study results and limits: With TRBV5-6, TRBV5-1 and TRBV20-1 included, about five TRBV segments were more frequent in patients than in controls.

These receptors' targets are unknown. Sequences were obtained from blood. These receptors all come from a girl aged 2 to 9 with multiple sclerosis.

The chain links TRBV5-1 to TRBJ2-1; TRBD2 aligns across 8 bases. Germline V CDR1 and CDR2: SGHRS, YFSETQ. The V gene end was trimmed by 4 bases and the J gene end by 7 bases; junction bases not matched to a gene: 10. The CDR3 contains 15 residues. DNA for the CDR3: TGCGCCAGCAGCACAGGACTAGCTAGGGCAAATGAGCAGTTCTTC. Its translation is CASSTGLARANEQFF. Full variable domain (rest looked up from reference TRBV5-1 and TRBJ2-1): KAGVTQTPRYLIKTRGQQVTLSCSPISGHRSVSWYQQTPGQGLQFLFEYFSETQRNKGNFPGRFSGRQFSNSRSEMNVSTLELGDSALYLCASSTGLARANEQFFGPGTRLTVL.

The chain uses TRBV29-1 and TRBJ2-7, with TRBD1 matching 9 bases. J was trimmed by 2 bases and V by 0 bases; bases with no gene match: 2. The CDR3 has 14 residues. From germline, CDR1 is SQVTM and CDR2 ANQGSEA. CDR3 sequence (DNA): TGCAGCGTTGAAGAGGGACAGGGAACCTACGAGCAGTACTTC. Translated, it gives CSVEEGQGTYEQYF.

This rearrangement joins TRBV7-9 to TRBJ1-5, with D perhaps TRBD1 (5 bases). The CDR3 is 18 residues long. Trimming took off 5 bases at V and 1 base at J, with 21 bases between the two ends. Germline V lookup: CDR1 SEHNR, CDR2 FQNEAQ (reference sequence). CDR3 sequence: CASSATLGETLSNQPQHF. The CDR3 bases are TGTGCCAGCAGCGCTACACTGGGGGAAACCCTCAGCAATCAGCCCCAGCATTTT.

V and J are TRBV5-1 and TRBJ1-1, with 7 bases aligning to TRBD1. The CDR3 spans 15 residues. Looked up from germline, CDR1 is SGHRS and CDR2 is YFSETQ. V shed 0 bases, J shed 5 bases, and the junction held 7 bases outside the gene matches. CDR3 region: CASSLAGTERTEAFF. As DNA, the CDR3 is TGCGCCAGCAGCTTGGCCGGGACAGAGAGAACTGAAGCTTTCTTT.

This chain joins TRBV19 and TRBJ1-2; a weak D match, TRBD1 (5 bases). Germline assignment: CDR1 LNHDA and CDR2 SQIVND (reference sequence). CDR3 length: 14 residues. V shed 3 bases and J shed 8 bases, with 16 bases lying between them. The CDR3 loop is CASSMIGASDGYTF. The CDR3, as DNA: TGTGCCAGTAGTATGATCGGGGCGTCTGACGGCTACACCTTC.

V usage is TRBV7-2 and J usage is TRBJ2-7; D is unresolved. There are 14 residues in the CDR3. Germline CDR1 is SGHTA and CDR2 is FQGNSA. V lost 0 bases and J lost 4, with 10 bases in between. The CDR3 loop reads CASSLAVVPYEQYF. In DNA form, the CDR3 reads TGTGCCAGCAGCTTAGCGGTTGTTCCGTACGAGCAGTACTTC.

The chain uses TRBV20-1 and TRBJ1-2; D not resolved. The V end lost 0 bases, the J end lost 2 bases, and 13 bases lay between the germline ends. This CDR3 has 15 amino acids. CDR1 DFQATT and CDR2 SNEGSKA come from the germline V gene (reference sequence). The CDR3 coding sequence is TGCAGTGCTAGAGATTCGGCCGCCGGGAACTATGGCTACACCTTC. Translation gives CSARDSAAGNYGYTF.

The genes are TRBV20-1 and TRBJ2-7, with TRBD1 matching 9 bases. This CDR3 contains 12 residues. Germline CDR1 is DFQATT and CDR2 is SNEGSKA (reference sequence). J gave up 4 bases and V 7 bases, and 5 bases lay outside the gene matches. CDR3 loop: CSVTGGGYEQYF. CDR3 sequence (DNA): TGCAGTGTAACAGGGGGCGGTTACGAGCAGTACTTC.

The chain carries TRBV20-1 and TRBJ2-4; TRBD1 is a possible D gene (6 bases). The germline gives CDR1 DFQATT, CDR2 SNEGSKA (reference sequence). V dropped 0 bases and J dropped 0 bases, with 12 bases sitting between them. This CDR3 has 16 residues. Here the CDR3 DNA reads TGCAGTGCTAGAGATTTCGGGGACATAGCCAAAAACATTCAGTACTTC. Translation: CSARDFGDIAKNIQYF.

The genes are TRBV5-5 and TRBJ2-5; D might be TRBD2 (6 bases). V was cut by 3 bases and J by 5 bases, with 17 bases left in between. The CDR3 is 15 amino acids. Germline V gene lookup returns CDR1 SGHKS and CDR2 YYEKEE (reference sequence). The chain's CDR3 is CASSSERPAGETQYF. In nucleotides, the CDR3 is TGTGCCAGCAGCTCAGAGCGACCGGCGGGGGAGACCCAGTACTTC. Variable domain in full (rest from reference TRBV5-5 and TRBJ2-5): DAGVTQSPTHLIKTRGQQVTLRCSPISGHKSVSWYQQVLGQGPQFIFQYYEKEERGRGNFPDRFSARQFPNYSSELNVNALLLGDSALYLCASSSERPAGETQYFGPGTRLLVL.

The CDR3 loop is CASSLFAGLDEQYF. DNA for the CDR3: TGTGCCAGCAGCTTGTTTGCAGGGCTAGACGAGCAGTACTTC. The chain recombines TRBV5-6 with TRBJ2-7; D is perhaps TRBD1 (5 bases). Germline-derived CDR1 and CDR2 are SGHDT and YYEEEE. V lost 1 base to trimming and J lost 5 bases, with 13 bases between them. The CDR3 is made up of 14 amino acids.

This clonotype was observed a handful of times. The rearrangement uses TRBV13 and TRBJ2-7; D call uncertain. CDR1 and CDR2 from the germline V gene are PRHDT and FYEKMQ (reference sequence). This CDR3 contains 12 residues. V was pared by 1 base and J by 8 bases, with 9 bases between. In DNA form, the CDR3 reads TGTGCCAGCAGCTTAGAAGGTGGGCAGCAGTACTTC. Translation gives CASSLEGGQQYF.

This clonotype was observed a handful of times. The chain recombines TRBV7-7 with TRBJ2-5; TRBD1 might be the D (6 bases). V lost 2 bases and J 5 bases, leaving 9 bases between the germline ends. Germline CDR1 SSHAT, CDR2 FNYEAQ (reference sequence). The CDR3 spans 13 residues. Written as DNA, the CDR3 is TGTGCCAGCAGCTTAACCCAGGGGGAGACCCAGTACTTC. This gives the protein CASSLTQGETQYF. Full variable domain (remainder filled in from reference TRBV7-7 and TRBJ2-5): GAGVSQSPRYKVTKRGQDVTLRCDPISSHATLYWYQQALGQGPEFLTYFNYEAQPDKSGLPSDRFSAERPEGSISTLTIQRTEQRDSAMYRCASSLTQGETQYFGPGTRLLVL.

The chain recombines TRBV6-4 with TRBJ2-1; 7 bases map to TRBD2. There are 14 residues in the CDR3. Germline trimming cut 6 bases from V and 7 bases from J; bases unmatched to any gene: 9. CDR1 and CDR2 (germline): MRHNA, SNTAGT. DNA of the CDR3: TGTGCCAGCAGCGTTTCCGGGGAGGGGAATGAGCAGTTCTTC. Its translation is CASSVSGEGNEQFF.

The genes are TRBV5-1 and TRBJ1-5; D ambiguous. V lost 0 bases and J lost 7, with 14 bases in between. Germline values: CDR1 SGHRS, CDR2 YFSETQ. The CDR3 spans 15 residues. CDR3 amino acids: CASSLGPEDGQPQHF. The CDR3 DNA sequence: TGCGCCAGCAGCTTGGGGCCAGAGGACGGGCAGCCCCAGCATTTT.

The chain joins TRBV5-1 to TRBJ2-5; TRBD1 or TRBD2 may be the D gene (5 bases each). From germline, CDR1 is SGHRS and CDR2 YFSETQ. This CDR3 has 15 amino acids. V shed 0 bases and J shed 5 bases, with 14 bases lying between them. In nucleotides, the CDR3 is TGCGCCAGCAGCTTGGCCTGGGACCCAGGGGAGACCCAGTACTTC. Its translation is CASSLAWDPGETQYF.

As regards this clonotype: The junction shows a germline mismatch at one end, possibly a read error. The V and J genes are TRBV6-5 and TRBJ1-2, with unresolved D. Germline V gene lookup returns CDR1 MNHEY and CDR2 SVGAGI. This CDR3 is built from 11 residues. This CDR3 is CTSSYMGGYTF. The DNA for the CDR3 is TGTACCAGCAGTTACATGGGGGGCTACACCTTC.

This rearrangement joins TRBV15 to TRBJ2-4, with TRBD2 matching over 9 bases. The CDR3 has 16 residues. Losses at the gene ends were 0 bases for V and 1 base for J; bases not matched to a gene: 1. Germline CDR1 and CDR2: LNHNV and YYDKDF (reference sequence). The CDR3 is CATSRESGGAKNIQYF. DNA of the CDR3: TGTGCCACCAGCAGAGAGAGCGGGGGGGCCAAAAACATTCAGTACTTC.

A remark on this clonotype: The germline gene is not matched at one end of the junction; a read error may be the cause. Written as DNA, the CDR3 is TGTGCCAGCAGCTTACCAGGGGACCCGAACACTAAAGCTTTCTTT. It translates to CASSLPGDPNTKAFF. The V gene is TRBV7-3, the J gene TRBJ1-1, with D perhaps matching TRBD1 (6 bases). This CDR3 contains 15 residues. Germline lookup yields CDR1 SGHTA and CDR2 FQGTGA.

This sequence joins TRBV20-1 and TRBJ1-2, with D possibly being TRBD1 (5 bases). The CDR3 runs to 13 residues. V was cut by 6 bases and J by 3 bases, with 14 bases left in between. Germline CDR1 and CDR2: DFQATT and SNEGSKA (reference sequence). The CDR3 is CSADRDAYYGYTF. In DNA, the CDR3 is TGCAGTGCCGATCGGGACGCATACTATGGCTACACCTTC.

The chain carries TRBV7-2 and TRBJ2-1; 8 bases agree with TRBD2. Germline CDR1 reads SGHTA; CDR2 reads FQGNSA. This CDR3 has 14 amino acids. J gave up 8 bases and V 8 bases, and 11 bases lay outside the gene matches. CDR3 loop: CASQAGVNRDEQFF. CDR3 in DNA: TGTGCCAGCCAAGCGGGAGTCAACAGGGATGAGCAGTTCTTC.

Only a few counts were recorded for this clonotype. This sequence joins TRBV7-2 and TRBJ2-5, with no clear D. The length of the CDR3 is 14 residues. Trimming stripped 3 bases from V and 4 bases from J, with 12 bases between. Germline CDR1 reads SGHTA; CDR2 reads FQGNSA. CDR3 in amino acids: CASSFGWGRETQYF. CDR3 nucleotides: TGTGCCAGCAGCTTTGGTTGGGGAAGAGAGACCCAGTACTTC.

The chain combines TRBV28 with TRBJ1-1, with D tentatively TRBD1 (6 bases). The CDR3 spans 14 residues. Trimming took off 6 bases at V and 2 bases at J, with 13 bases between the two ends. Germline V gives CDR1 MDHEN, CDR2 SYDVKM. The CDR3 reads CASRRQVSNTEAFF. The CDR3 nucleotides read TGTGCCAGCAGACGACAGGTTTCCAACACTGAAGCTTTCTTT.